The sample holds a few counts of the clone carrying this TCR beta chain. The investigators amplified TCR beta CDR3 regions from RNA transcripts. In the first-round RT-PCR of the TCR CDR3, the HTBI primer set was used. TCRdb re-derived calls from the multiplex PCR reads in MiXCR, one entry per CDR3 protein. The table records roughly 200,000 distinct CDR3 sequences, about 16% of them present only once. Hyperthyroidism was newly diagnosed in patients aged 18 to 65 (duration under 2 months). The study excluded patients with uncontrolled infection, other autoimmune disease, pregnancy or lactation. The data derive from a study of T cells in Graves' hyperthyroidism and ophthalmopathy. Study-wide background: Prior to any treatment, at the point of initial diagnosis, peripheral blood was collected.

This CDR3 comprises 17 residues. V dropped 6 bases and J dropped 0; count of bases not matched to a gene: 8. CDR1 is SNHLY and CDR2 is FYNNEI in the germline V gene. The TCR comes from a man aged 35-49 years with Graves' hyperthyroidism. Sequencing was carried out using blood. The chain is built from TRBV2 and TRBJ2-5; 12 bases map to TRBD2. The CDR3 region is CASSRLAGARNQETQYF. For the CDR3, the DNA is TGTGCCAGCAGCCGACTAGCGGGGGCCCGAAACCAAGAGACCCAGTACTTC.